Listed here are 27 T cell receptor beta chains from one sample, sequenced in a study of OX40 agonist ivuxolimab in advanced cancers. Libraries were prepared by immunoSEQ multiplex PCR; TCRdb keeps only in-frame clonotypes and omits some of them. The profile shows tens of thousands of clones, about 86% of them singletons. The sequences come from CD4+ or CD8+ T cells sorted from blood, collected in a trial of the OX40 agonist ivuxolimab. These receptors were obtained from an adult with an advanced solid tumor such as melanoma, head and neck, liver or kidney cancer.

This clone has just a few counts. The DNA of the CDR3 is TGCAGTGGCGGGCGAGCAGGGGAAGCTTTCTTT. It yields the protein CSGGRAGEAFF. The rearrangement joins TRBV20-1 to TRBJ1-1; perhaps TRBD1 as D (5 bases). The V and J ends lost 7 bases and 8 bases respectively, with 14 bases between them. The germline V gene encodes CDR1 DFQATT and CDR2 SNEGSKA (reference sequence). The CDR3 runs 11 residues.

This clone was observed a single time. The V call is TRBV27, the J call TRBJ2-7; D may be TRBD1 (6 bases). Germline V gives CDR1 MNHEY, CDR2 SMNVEV (reference sequence). The CDR3 totals 13 residues. The V gene lost 4 bases and the J gene lost 6 bases, with 13 bases spanning the gap. In DNA form, the CDR3 reads TGTGCCAGCAGTTCATACAGGGATGGCGAGCAGTACTTC. Translating gives CASSSYRDGEQYF.

The V and J genes are TRBV7-2 and TRBJ1-1; D uncertain. Between the trimmed V and J ends, which lost 1 base and 0 bases, there was a span of 6 bases. Germline-derived CDR1 and CDR2 are SGHTA and FQGNSA. CDR3 size: 14 residues. The CDR3 loop is CASSLVSLNTEAFF. The CDR3 nucleotides read TGTGCCAGCAGCTTAGTTTCATTGAACACTGAAGCTTTCTTT.

The gene calls are TRBV5-4 and TRBJ2-3; D perhaps matches TRBD2 (6 bases). V lost 0 bases and J lost 5, with 13 bases in between. CDR1 is SGHNT, CDR2 YYREEE, per germline (reference sequence). The length of the CDR3 is 15 residues. The CDR3 nucleotides are TGTGCCAGCAGCTTGGAGGGAAGGGGAGGAGATACGCAGTATTTT. This translates into CASSLEGRGGDTQYF. The full variable domain, rest sourced from reference TRBV5-4 and TRBJ2-3, is ETGVTQSPTHLIKTRGQQVTLRCSSQSGHNTVSWYQQALGQGPQFIFQYYREEENGRGNFPPRFSGLQFPNYSSELNVNALELDDSALYLCASSLEGRGGDTQYFGPGTRLTVL.

This clone was picked up a small number of times. The V gene is TRBV9, the J gene TRBJ1-6; 7 nucleotides align to TRBD1. The CDR3 has 14 residues. Germline V CDR1 and CDR2: SGDLS, YYNGEE. V lost 3 bases to trimming and J lost 9 bases; unmatched junction nucleotides: 6. CDR3 nucleotide sequence: TGTGCCAGCAGCGCCCTCCGGGACAGTTCACCCCTCCACTTT. Its translation is CASSALRDSSPLHF.

This sequence joins TRBV10-3 and TRBJ2-1, with 7 positions matching TRBD2. This CDR3 region has 15 residues. Trimming cost V 0 bases and J 9 bases; bases outside gene matches: 8. From germline, CDR1 is ENHRY and CDR2 SYGVKD. CDR3 residues: CAISESRGGHREQFF. CDR3 DNA sequence: TGTGCCATCAGTGAGTCTCGGGGAGGGCACCGTGAGCAGTTCTTC.

The genes are TRBV6-1 and TRBJ2-1; D is unclear. The CDR3 spans 14 residues. Germline CDR1 and CDR2: MNHNS and SASEGT. With 2 bases removed from V and 7 bases from J, the gap between germline ends came to 12 bases. For the CDR3, the DNA is TGTGCCAGCAGTGAAATCCCCCGTTGGAATGAGCAGTTCTTC. Translating gives CASSEIPRWNEQFF.

The rearrangement links TRBV7-9 to TRBJ2-3; D possibly uses TRBD1 or TRBD2 (5 bases each). V was trimmed by 6 bases and J by 6 bases, leaving 19 bases between them. Germline values: CDR1 SEHNR, CDR2 FQNEAQ (reference sequence). The CDR3 spans 15 residues. The CDR3 DNA sequence: TGTGCCAGCAGATCTGGGGCGAGCGGCCCGGATACGCAGTATTTT. Protein sequence: CASRSGASGPDTQYF.

This rearrangement joins TRBV7-9 to TRBJ1-1; D might be TRBD1 (5 bases). The CDR3 sequence is 14 residues long. Trimming pared 3 bases from V and 0 bases from J, leaving 8 bases between. In germline, CDR1 is SEHNR, CDR2 FQNEAQ (reference sequence). CDR3 sequence: CASSLGVMNTEAFF. The CDR3, as DNA: TGTGCCAGCAGCTTGGGGGTCATGAACACTGAAGCTTTCTTT.

This chain links TRBV11-1 with TRBJ2-7; 7 bases fit TRBD2. The germline V gene has CDR1 SGHAT and CDR2 FQDESV (reference sequence). The trim removed 5 bases at V and 4 bases at J, leaving 8 bases unmatched. The CDR3 is 14 residues long. CDR3 in amino acids: CASSPRGGPYEQYF. The CDR3, as DNA: TGTGCCAGCAGCCCCCGCGGGGGTCCGTACGAGCAGTACTTC.

The chain recombines TRBV10-3 with TRBJ2-7; TRBD1 matches at 8 bases. From germline, CDR1 is ENHRY and CDR2 SYGVKD. The CDR3 has 14 amino acids. Trimming cost V 7 bases and J 0 bases; bases outside gene matches: 5. CDR3 nucleotides: TGTGCCATCAAACAGACAGGGGACTCCTACGAGCAGTACTTC. Translating it yields CAIKQTGDSYEQYF.

This chain uses TRBV5-4 with TRBJ1-5, with D tentatively TRBD1 (5 bases). V was pared by 0 bases and J by 7 bases, with 14 bases between. Germline V gives CDR1 SGHNT, CDR2 YYREEE (reference sequence). This CDR3 has 15 residues. The CDR3 reads CASSLDLTGEQPQHF. CDR3 bases: TGTGCCAGCAGCTTGGACCTCACAGGAGAACAGCCCCAGCATTTT.

In its sample, this clone was seen once. V is TRBV2 and J is TRBJ1-1; no clear D gene. V was clipped by 0 bases and J by 3 bases, with 11 bases between them. This CDR3 is built from 15 residues. In germline, CDR1 is SNHLY, CDR2 FYNNEI. For the CDR3, the DNA is TGTGCCAGCAGTGAAGCGCTTCTGAGGGACACTGAAGCTTTCTTT. This gives the protein CASSEALLRDTEAFF. The full variable domain, in which reference TRBV2 and TRBJ1-1 provide the parts outside the CDR3, is EPEVTQTPSHQVTQMGQEVILRCVPISNHLYFYWYRQILGQKVEFLVSFYNNEISEKSEIFDDQFSVERPDGSNFTLKIRSTKLEDSAMYFCASSEALLRDTEAFFGQGTRLTVV.

This rearrangement joins TRBV5-1 to TRBJ1-5, with 10 bases that match TRBD1. Germline V gene sequence: CDR1 SGHRS, CDR2 YFSETQ. The CDR3 has 16 residues. Trimming at V came to 4 bases and at J to 7 bases, leaving 11 bases not matched to a gene. DNA for the CDR3: TGCGCCAGCAGCCCGGAGACAGGGGGCCTAGGGCAGCCCCAGCATTTT. It translates to CASSPETGGLGQPQHF.

This clone was seen a single time. The V call is TRBV2, the J call TRBJ2-5; the D is unclear. The length of the CDR3 is 16 residues. The germline V gene encodes CDR1 SNHLY and CDR2 FYNNEI. The V end lost 1 base, the J end lost 2 bases, and 14 bases lay between the germline ends. The CDR3 sequence: CASSEGKQWDQETQYF. The CDR3 DNA reads as TGTGCCAGCAGTGAAGGGAAACAATGGGATCAAGAGACCCAGTACTTC. Combining the CDR3 with reference TRBV2 and TRBJ2-5 gives the whole variable domain EPEVTQTPSHQVTQMGQEVILRCVPISNHLYFYWYRQILGQKVEFLVSFYNNEISEKSEIFDDQFSVERPDGSNFTLKIRSTKLEDSAMYFCASSEGKQWDQETQYFGPGTRLLVL.

The chain uses TRBV14 and TRBJ2-2, with D uncertain. V shed 0 bases and J shed 6 bases, with 11 bases lying between them. Germline values: CDR1 SGHDN, CDR2 FVKESK. The CDR3 has 15 amino acids. DNA for the CDR3: TGTGCCAGCAGCCAAGAAGTTAGTTGGTCCGGGGAGCTGTTTTTT. Its translation is CASSQEVSWSGELFF.

This sequence joins TRBV27 and TRBJ2-5, with 9 bases that match TRBD1. The trim removed 5 bases at V and 5 bases at J, leaving 9 bases unmatched. Germline-derived CDR1 and CDR2 are MNHEY and SMNVEV (reference sequence). The length of the CDR3 is 15 residues. CDR3 sequence (DNA): TGTGCCAGCAGTACGAACCCGACAGGGGGGGAGACCCAGTACTTC. Its protein is CASSTNPTGGETQYF.

This clone was seen just once. The rearrangement uses TRBV5-1 and TRBJ2-5, with 9 bases aligning to TRBD2. This CDR3 contains 15 residues. Germline loops: CDR1 SGHRS, CDR2 YFSETQ. The trim removed 2 bases at V and 5 bases at J, leaving 7 bases unmatched. CDR3 region: CASSFGGGARETQYF. CDR3 nucleotides: TGCGCCAGCAGCTTCGGCGGGGGGGCCCGGGAGACCCAGTACTTC. Using reference TRBV5-1 and TRBJ2-5 for the parts outside the CDR3, the full variable domain is KAGVTQTPRYLIKTRGQQVTLSCSPISGHRSVSWYQQTPGQGLQFLFEYFSETQRNKGNFPGRFSGRQFSNSRSEMNVSTLELGDSALYLCASSFGGGARETQYFGPGTRLLVL.

V usage is TRBV9 and J usage is TRBJ2-3; 8 positions match TRBD2. The V and J ends lost 6 bases and 4 bases, in that order; junction bases with no gene match: 10. Germline CDR1 and CDR2: SGDLS and YYNGEE. The CDR3 extends over 15 amino acids. This chain's CDR3 is CASTTRGGSPDTQYF. The CDR3 region has the DNA TGTGCCAGCACCACCCGCGGGGGGTCCCCAGATACGCAGTATTTT.

The sample holds a few counts of this clone. The chain links TRBV19 to TRBJ2-3; TRBD1 might be the D (5 bases). Trimming removed 5 bases at V and 2 bases at J, with 17 bases between. This CDR3 is 16 amino acids long. Germline V lookup: CDR1 LNHDA, CDR2 SQIVND (reference sequence). The CDR3 region has the DNA TGTGCCAGTAGTCTCAGGCCAGGGCCCTCCACAGATACGCAGTATTTT. Translated, it gives CASSLRPGPSTDTQYF.

The gene calls are TRBV6-1 and TRBJ1-1; no reliable D call. The CDR3 runs to 14 residues. Trimming shortened V by 1 base and J by 1 base, and 7 bases separated the two germline ends. Germline V gene sequence: CDR1 MNHNS, CDR2 SASEGT. The CDR3 is CASSEVTGNTEAFF. The CDR3 bases are TGTGCCAGCAGTGAAGTAACGGGGAACACTGAAGCTTTCTTT.

This chain uses TRBV7-9 with TRBJ2-3; TRBD2 matches 7 bases. The ends lost 5 bases at V and 5 bases at J; junction bases unmatched: 7. The germline V gene has CDR1 SEHNR and CDR2 FQNEAQ (reference sequence). This CDR3 contains 14 residues. The CDR3 DNA is TGTGCCAGCAGCCTCTCAAAGCGGGGAGATACGCAGTATTTT. This sequence encodes CASSLSKRGDTQYF. The complete variable domain, with remaining parts taken from reference TRBV7-9 and TRBJ2-3, reads DTGVSQNPRHKITKRGQNVTFRCDPISEHNRLYWYRQTLGQGPEFLTYFQNEAQLEKSRLLSDRFSAERPKGSFSTLEIQRTEQGDSAMYLCASSLSKRGDTQYFGPGTRLTVL.

This clone is a singleton in its sample. The chain has TRBV6-5 and TRBJ2-2, with D unclear. This CDR3 has 15 amino acids. The V and J ends lost 3 bases and 4 bases respectively, with 12 bases between them. Germline values: CDR1 MNHEY, CDR2 SVGAGI. In DNA form, the CDR3 reads TGTGCCAGCAGTTATTCGGGCAGAATCACCGGGGAGCTGTTTTTT. Protein sequence: CASSYSGRITGELFF.

The chain couples TRBV7-2 to TRBJ2-2, with no clear D. The ends were cut back, 1 base at V and 6 bases at J, with 6 bases in the middle. Germline V gives CDR1 SGHTA, CDR2 FQGNSA. This CDR3 is built from 13 residues. The CDR3 region is CASSLVGAGELFF. The DNA of the CDR3 is TGTGCCAGCAGCTTAGTAGGTGCCGGGGAGCTGTTTTTT. Drawing the rest from reference TRBV7-2 and TRBJ2-2, the complete variable domain is GAGVSQSPSNKVTEKGKDVELRCDPISGHTALYWYRQSLGQGLEFLIYFQGNSAPDKSGLPSDRFSAERTGGSVSTLTIQRTQQEDSAVYLCASSLVGAGELFFGEGSRLTVL.

This clone was found once. The chain couples TRBV7-3 to TRBJ2-7; 10 bases map to TRBD2. CDR1 and CDR2 from the germline V gene are SGHTA and FQGTGA. V dropped 10 bases and J dropped 4; count of bases not matched to a gene: 7. The length of the CDR3 is 13 residues. CDR3 region: CAILIAGGYEQYF. The CDR3, as DNA: TGTGCCATCCTGATAGCGGGGGGATACGAGCAGTACTTC.

The V gene is TRBV7-3, the J gene TRBJ1-2; the D is unclear. Germline CDR1 SGHTA, CDR2 FQGTGA. The CDR3 extends over 13 amino acids. V was shortened by 3 bases and J by 8 bases, with 13 bases between the two germline ends. The CDR3 DNA reads TGTGCCAGCAGCTTGGGTCTTCAGGACGGCTACACCTTC. This encodes CASSLGLQDGYTF.

The V gene is TRBV19, the J gene TRBJ2-7, with D tentatively TRBD2 (6 bases). This CDR3 has 14 residues. V was clipped by 0 bases and J by 3 bases, with 9 bases between them. Germline V gives CDR1 LNHDA, CDR2 SQIVND (reference sequence). CDR3 amino acids: CASSIEGGGYEQYF. For the CDR3, the DNA is TGTGCCAGTAGTATAGAGGGGGGAGGCTACGAGCAGTACTTC. Using reference TRBV19 and TRBJ2-7 for the parts outside the CDR3, the full variable domain is DGGITQSPKYLFRKEGQNVTLSCEQNLNHDAMYWYRQDPGQGLRLIYYSQIVNDFQKGDIAEGYSVSREKKESFPLTVTSAQKNPTAFYLCASSIEGGGYEQYFGPGTRLTVT.